A single sample gave rise to the 8 T cell receptor beta chains below, sequenced in a study of technical replicates of blood from a few donors (dated by TCRdb to about 2017). Library construction relied on the immunoSEQ multiplex PCR assay. The table comes from immuneACCESS by way of TCRdb, which keeps in-frame sequences with V and J called. Part of the clones is missing from these tables; in studies checked, under half for an unresolved V gene and the rest for unknown reasons. This sample has about 80,000 clones in its table, and about 98% of those were observed once. The ten top clones hold approximately 0.15% of the sample. Material: T cells isolated from PBMCs. These TCRs come from a human donor in good health.

The CDR3: CASSDRTGGPSGELFF. CDR3 DNA: TGCGCCAGCAGCGATCGGACGGGGGGGCCCTCCGGGGAGCTGTTTTTT. The chain links TRBV5-1 to TRBJ2-2; 8 nucleotides match TRBD2. V lost 4 bases, J lost 6 bases, and 11 bases stayed unmatched. CDR1 and CDR2 from the germline V gene are SGHRS and YFSETQ. The CDR3 covers 16 residues.

V gene TRBV5-4 combines with J gene TRBJ1-4, with 9 bases aligning to TRBD1. The CDR3 spans 16 residues. V was pared by 4 bases and J by 5 bases, with 9 bases of the junction left unmatched. CDR1 is SGHNT and CDR2 is YYREEE in the germline V gene (reference sequence). CDR3 in DNA: TGTGCCAGCAGCCCCAATGCCGGGACAGGGAATGAAAAACTGTTTTTT. Its protein is CASSPNAGTGNEKLFF.

The rearrangement joins TRBV30 to TRBJ2-7; 7 nucleotides agree with TRBD1. The CDR3 is made up of 15 amino acids. Germline V gives CDR1 GTSNPN, CDR2 SVGIG (reference sequence). Trimming cost V 0 bases and J 1 base; bases outside gene matches: 6. CDR3 region: CAWSVRGQLSYEQYF. In DNA form, the CDR3 reads TGTGCCTGGAGTGTACGGGGACAGCTTTCCTACGAGCAGTACTTC.

The chain has TRBV29-1 and TRBJ1-1; 8 nucleotides match TRBD1. CDR1 is SQVTM and CDR2 is ANQGSEA in the germline V gene. V lost 5 bases, J lost 1 base, and 12 bases stayed unmatched. CDR3 length equals 16 residues. CDR3 sequence (DNA): TGCAGCGTTCAGACAGGGGAGATCTGGGGGAACACTGAAGCTTTCTTT. This codes for CSVQTGEIWGNTEAFF.

V gene TRBV6-6 combines with J gene TRBJ2-1; D is possibly TRBD2 (6 bases). The germline CDR1 and CDR2 sequences are MNHNY and SVGAGI (reference sequence). The CDR3 has 14 residues. V lost 5 bases and J lost 11, with 19 bases in between. CDR3 bases: TGTGCCAGCAGTAGGGAGCGGGCCGAAGGGAAGCAGTTCTTC. As protein: CASSRERAEGKQFF.

The chain employs TRBV20-1 and TRBJ1-2; a weak D match, TRBD1 (5 bases). Trimming took off 7 bases at V and 7 bases at J, with 13 bases between the two ends. The CDR3 loop spans 11 amino acids. In germline, CDR1 is DFQATT, CDR2 SNEGSKA (reference sequence). CDR3: CSGQGSGGYTF. Here the CDR3 DNA reads TGCAGTGGTCAGGGATCGGGTGGCTACACCTTC.

V usage is TRBV5-8 and J usage is TRBJ2-7; TRBD1 might be the D (6 bases). CDR1 and CDR2 (germline): SGHTS, YDEGEE. CDR3 length: 19 residues. Trimming pared 5 bases from V and 4 bases from J, leaving 31 bases between. The CDR3: CASRWNTLDSPGGDYEQYF. The CDR3 DNA reads TGTGCCAGCAGATGGAATACTTTGGACAGCCCAGGCGGAGATTACGAGCAGTACTTC.

The V gene is TRBV6-6, the J gene TRBJ2-1; D unresolved. The CDR3 is 13 amino acids. Germline values: CDR1 MNHNY, CDR2 SVGAGI (reference sequence). The V end was cut by 7 bases, the J end by 9 bases, with 16 bases between. The CDR3 loop reads CASNVAGFGEQFF. Here the CDR3 DNA reads TGTGCCAGCAATGTAGCCGGATTCGGTGAGCAGTTCTTC.